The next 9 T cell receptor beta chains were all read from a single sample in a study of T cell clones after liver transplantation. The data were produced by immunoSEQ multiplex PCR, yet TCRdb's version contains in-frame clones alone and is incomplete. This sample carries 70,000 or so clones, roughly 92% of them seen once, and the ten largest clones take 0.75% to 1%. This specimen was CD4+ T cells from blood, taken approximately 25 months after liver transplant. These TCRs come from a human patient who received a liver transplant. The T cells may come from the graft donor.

CDR3: CASSKEGREGYNEQFF. CDR3 nucleotide sequence: TGTGCCAGCAGCAAAGAAGGGCGGGAGGGCTACAATGAGCAGTTCTTC. J is TRBJ2-1 and V is TRBV21-1; the table's D call, TRBD2, has no DNA check behind it. TRBV21-1 is described as a pseudogene. This CDR3 contains 16 residues.

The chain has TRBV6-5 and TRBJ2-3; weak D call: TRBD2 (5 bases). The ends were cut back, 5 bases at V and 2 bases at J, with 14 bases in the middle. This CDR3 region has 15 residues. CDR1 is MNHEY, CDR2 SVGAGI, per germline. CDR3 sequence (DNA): TGTGCCAGCAGTCAGATGAGCGGCGACACAGATACGCAGTATTTT. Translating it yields CASSQMSGDTDTQYF.

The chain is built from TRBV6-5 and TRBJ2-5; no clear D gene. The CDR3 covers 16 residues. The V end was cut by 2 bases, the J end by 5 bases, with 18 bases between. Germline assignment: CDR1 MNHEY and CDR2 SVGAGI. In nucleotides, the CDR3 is TGTGCCAGCAGTTACACGGGTGGCGCGTTGGACGAGACCCAGTACTTC. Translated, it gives CASSYTGGALDETQYF.

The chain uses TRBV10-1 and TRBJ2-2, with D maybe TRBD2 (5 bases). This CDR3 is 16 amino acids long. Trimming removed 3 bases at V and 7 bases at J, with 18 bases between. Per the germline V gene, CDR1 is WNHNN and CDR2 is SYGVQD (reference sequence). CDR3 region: CASSESWAGGGGELFF. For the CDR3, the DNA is TGCGCCAGCAGTGAAAGTTGGGCAGGAGGTGGCGGGGAGCTGTTTTTT.

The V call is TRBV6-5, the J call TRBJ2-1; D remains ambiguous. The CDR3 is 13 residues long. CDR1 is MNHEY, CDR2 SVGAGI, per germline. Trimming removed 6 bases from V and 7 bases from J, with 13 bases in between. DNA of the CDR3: TGTGCCAGCAGAACCGCGCTTAGGAATGAGCAGTTCTTC. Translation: CASRTALRNEQFF.

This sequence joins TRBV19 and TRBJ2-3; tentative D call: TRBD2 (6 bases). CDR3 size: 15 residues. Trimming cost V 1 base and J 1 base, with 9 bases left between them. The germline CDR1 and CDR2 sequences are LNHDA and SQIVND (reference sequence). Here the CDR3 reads CASSIGRGGTDTQYF. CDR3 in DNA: TGTGCCAGTAGTATAGGGCGGGGAGGCACAGATACGCAGTATTTT.

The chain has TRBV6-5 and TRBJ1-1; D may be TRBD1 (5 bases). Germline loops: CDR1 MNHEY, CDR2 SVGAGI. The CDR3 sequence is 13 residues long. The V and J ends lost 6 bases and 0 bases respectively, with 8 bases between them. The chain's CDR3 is CASRGVLNTEAFF. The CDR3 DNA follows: TGTGCCAGCAGGGGGGTTCTGAACACTGAAGCTTTCTTT.

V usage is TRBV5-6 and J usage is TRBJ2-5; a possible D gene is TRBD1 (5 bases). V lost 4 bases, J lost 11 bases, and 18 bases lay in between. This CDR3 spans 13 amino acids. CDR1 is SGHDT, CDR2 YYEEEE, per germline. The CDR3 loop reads CASSRDSPPGQYF. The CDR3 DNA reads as TGTGCCAGCAGCCGCGACAGTCCCCCAGGACAGTACTTC.

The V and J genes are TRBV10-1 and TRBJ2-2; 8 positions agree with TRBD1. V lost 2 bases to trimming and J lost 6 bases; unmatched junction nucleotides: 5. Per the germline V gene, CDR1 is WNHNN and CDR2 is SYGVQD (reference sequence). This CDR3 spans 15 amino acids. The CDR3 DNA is TGCGCCAGCAGTGAGCTTCCAGGGGGCTCCGGGGAGCTGTTTTTT. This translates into CASSELPGGSGELFF.